This T cell receptor (beta chain) is drawn from a study of T cells in women clearing cervical HPV infection. Clones were read by immunoSEQ multiplex PCR, and TCRdb kept only the in-frame ones, dropping some. The sample's table shows 20,000 to 25,000 clones. This CDR3 contains 12 residues. Germline V gene lookup returns CDR1 SNHLY and CDR2 FYNNEI. Of note for this clone: From the germline J gene comes the end of the CDR3, since the read stops 3 residues before it.

The TCR sequence derives from a woman aged 18 to 75 with a cervical HPV16 infection that either progressed to CIN3+ or cleared (not recorded which). The rearrangement uses TRBV2 and TRBJ1-2; D is uncertain. Sequencing was carried out using blood buffy coat. Incomplete CDR3 DNA: TGTGCCAGCAGTGAATTAGGGTACGAC. It translates to CASSELGYD. The entire CDR3 protein is CASSELGYDYTF.